The text below deals with one T cell receptor (beta chain). CDR1 is KGHSH, CDR2 LQKENI, per germline. This CDR3 region has 15 residues. V was pared by 2 bases and J by 7 bases, with 15 bases between. The source of the sample is a study of blood T cell repertoires in COVID-19. Study summary: The United States, Italy and Spain provided the acute and convalescent COVID-19 samples. In each case, the material was cDNA or gDNA derived from T cells, B-cell-depleted T cells, or PBMCs.

As originally analysed: Reference gene primer amplification yielded estimated nucleated cell counts. Repertoires were generated with immunoSEQ multiplex PCR, while TCRdb's copy carries only in-frame clones and drops some. The D gene and trimming were derived from the DNA, and the V and J assignments and clone size from that table. The sample carries fewer than 300,000 clones, roughly 84% recorded once. Input material: peripheral blood. The sequence derives from a woman aged 18-29 years with acute or convalescent COVID-19. This chain joins TRBV18 and TRBJ2-1; D might be TRBD2 (6 bases). In nucleotides, the CDR3 is TGTGCCAGCTCACCATATTATTCCGCGGGGAATGAGCAGTTCTTC. Encoded protein: CASSPYYSAGNEQFF.